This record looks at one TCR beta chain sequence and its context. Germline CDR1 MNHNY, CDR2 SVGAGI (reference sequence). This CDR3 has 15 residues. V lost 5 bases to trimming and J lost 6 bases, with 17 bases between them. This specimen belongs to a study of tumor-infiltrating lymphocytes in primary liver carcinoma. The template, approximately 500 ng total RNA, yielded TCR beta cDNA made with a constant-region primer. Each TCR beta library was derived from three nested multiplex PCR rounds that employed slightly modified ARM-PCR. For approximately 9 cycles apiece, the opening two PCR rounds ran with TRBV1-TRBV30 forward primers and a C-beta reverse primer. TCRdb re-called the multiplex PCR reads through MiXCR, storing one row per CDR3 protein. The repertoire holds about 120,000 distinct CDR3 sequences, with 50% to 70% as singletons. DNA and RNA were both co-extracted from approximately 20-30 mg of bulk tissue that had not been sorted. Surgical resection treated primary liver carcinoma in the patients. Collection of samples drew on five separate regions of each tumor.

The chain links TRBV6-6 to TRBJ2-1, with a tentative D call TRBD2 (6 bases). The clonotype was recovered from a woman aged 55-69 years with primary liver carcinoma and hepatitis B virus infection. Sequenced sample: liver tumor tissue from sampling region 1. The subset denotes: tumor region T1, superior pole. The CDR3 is CASSIGLAGGNEQFF. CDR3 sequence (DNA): TGTGCCAGCAGTATCGGATTGGCCGGGGGCAATGAGCAGTTCTTC.